These 9 T cell receptor beta chains came from one sample sequenced in a study of blood T cell repertoires in COVID-19 (dated by TCRdb to 2020 to 2021). Library preparation used the immunoSEQ multiplex PCR assay. TCRdb mirrors the immuneACCESS table, restricted to in-frame sequences. Some clones are absent from its copies; in checked studies, under half trace to an unresolved V gene, and the reason for the others is unknown. A total of 100,000 to 150,000 clones appear in this sample, roughly four fifths of them only once. About 5% of the sample is held by the ten biggest clonotypes. Sequences were obtained from peripheral blood. All receptors derive from a woman in her 70s with acute or convalescent COVID-19.

This clone occurred a few times. The chain links TRBV7-8 to TRBJ2-5; TRBD2 aligns across 10 bases. The germline V gene has CDR1 SGHVS and CDR2 FQNEAQ. The trim removed 6 bases at V and 2 bases at J, leaving 3 bases unmatched. CDR3 length equals 14 residues. In DNA form, the CDR3 reads TGTGCCAGCAGACTAGCGGGGTTACAAGAGACCCAGTACTTC. It is translated as CASRLAGLQETQYF.

This clone showed up just once. The rearrangement joins TRBV30 to TRBJ2-2; maybe TRBD2 (5 bases). The germline V and J ends were trimmed by 0 bases and 6 bases, with 17 bases remaining between them. The germline V gene encodes CDR1 GTSNPN and CDR2 SVGIG (reference sequence). CDR3 length equals 16 residues. The CDR3: CAWSVPLATGAGELFF. Here the CDR3 DNA reads TGTGCCTGGAGTGTACCGCTAGCCACCGGGGCCGGGGAGCTGTTTTTT.

The chain combines TRBV14 with TRBJ1-2; D ambiguous. The V end was cut by 2 bases, the J end by 2 bases, with 6 bases between. This CDR3 spans 13 amino acids. From germline, CDR1 is SGHDN and CDR2 FVKESK. The CDR3 here is CASSQTRNYGYTF. As DNA, the CDR3 is TGTGCCAGCAGCCAAACGAGGAACTATGGCTACACCTTC.

The J gene is TRBJ2-3, the V gene TRBV11-2, with 9 bases aligning to TRBD2. Germline V gene lookup returns CDR1 SGHAT and CDR2 FQNNGV. This CDR3 spans 17 amino acids. V was clipped by 5 bases and J by 2 bases; unmatched bases: 11. CDR3 amino acids: CASSPFGASGNTDTQYF. DNA for the CDR3: TGTGCCAGCAGCCCTTTTGGGGCTAGCGGGAACACAGATACGCAGTATTTT.

V is TRBV6-5 and J is TRBJ2-7; 8 bases are shared with TRBD1. This CDR3 contains 14 residues. V dropped 6 bases and J dropped 3; count of bases not matched to a gene: 7. Germline-derived CDR1 and CDR2 are MNHEY and SVGAGI. This CDR3 is CASSGQGGVYEQYF. In DNA, the CDR3 is TGTGCCAGCAGCGGACAGGGTGGTGTCTACGAGCAGTACTTC.

The chain recombines TRBV10-2 with TRBJ2-2, with TRBD2 matching 11 bases. Per germline, CDR1 WSHSY and CDR2 SAAADI. The CDR3 is made up of 15 amino acids. Trimming took 8 bases from V and 1 from J; bases not matched to a gene: 3. CDR3 in DNA: TGCGCCAGCGGGCTAGCGGGGGGGAACACCGGGGAGCTGTTTTTT. It specifies CASGLAGGNTGELFF.

This chain links TRBV19 with TRBJ1-2; 11 nucleotides line up with TRBD1. Trimming at V came to 8 bases and at J to 9 bases, leaving 8 bases not matched to a gene. CDR3 length: 13 amino acids. CDR1 LNHDA and CDR2 SQIVND come from the germline V gene (reference sequence). The CDR3 here is CASPGQGVYRYTF. CDR3 sequence (DNA): TGTGCCAGTCCGGGACAGGGGGTTTATCGCTACACCTTC.

This chain uses TRBV12-3 or TRBV12-4 with TRBJ2-7; D not resolved. CDR3 length: 13 amino acids. With 2 bases removed from V and 2 bases from J, the gap between germline ends came to 7 bases. CDR3 amino acids: CASSLMLAYEQYF. The DNA of the CDR3 is TGTGCCAGCAGTTTAATGCTAGCCTACGAGCAGTACTTC.

CDR3 in amino acids: CASSLGGGATDTQYF. CDR3 DNA sequence: TGTGCCAGCAGCTTGGGCGGGGGGGCAACAGATACGCAGTATTTT. The chain is built from TRBV7-9 and TRBJ2-3, with 9 bases lining up with TRBD2. Trimming cost V 3 bases and J 3 bases; bases outside gene matches: 4. Germline CDR1 and CDR2: SEHNR and FQNEAQ (reference sequence). This CDR3 has 15 residues.